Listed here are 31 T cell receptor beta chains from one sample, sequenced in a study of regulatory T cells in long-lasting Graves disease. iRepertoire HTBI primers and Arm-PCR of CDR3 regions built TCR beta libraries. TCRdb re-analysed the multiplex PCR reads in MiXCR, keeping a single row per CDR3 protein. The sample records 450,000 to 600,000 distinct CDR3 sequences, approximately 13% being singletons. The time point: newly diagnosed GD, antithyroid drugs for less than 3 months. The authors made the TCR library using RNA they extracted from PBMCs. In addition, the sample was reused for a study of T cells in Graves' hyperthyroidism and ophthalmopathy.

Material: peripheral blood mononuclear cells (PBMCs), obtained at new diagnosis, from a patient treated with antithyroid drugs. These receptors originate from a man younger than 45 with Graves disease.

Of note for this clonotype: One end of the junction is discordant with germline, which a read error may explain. The CDR3: CASRKTQDRGEELFF. The CDR3 nucleotides are TGTGCCAGCAGGAAGACACAGGACCGTGGTGAAGAACTGTTTTTT. V gene TRBV6-1 combines with J gene TRBJ1-4; maybe TRBD1 (5 bases). The CDR3 is made up of 15 amino acids. Germline-derived CDR1 and CDR2 are MNHNS and SASEGT.

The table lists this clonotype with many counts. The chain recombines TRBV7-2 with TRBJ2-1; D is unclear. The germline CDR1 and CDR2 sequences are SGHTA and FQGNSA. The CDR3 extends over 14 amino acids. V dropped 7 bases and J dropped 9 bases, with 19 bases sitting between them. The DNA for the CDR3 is TGTGCCAGCACCCCCGCCTCGTCCCGTGGTGAGCAGTTCTTC. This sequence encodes CASTPASSRGEQFF.

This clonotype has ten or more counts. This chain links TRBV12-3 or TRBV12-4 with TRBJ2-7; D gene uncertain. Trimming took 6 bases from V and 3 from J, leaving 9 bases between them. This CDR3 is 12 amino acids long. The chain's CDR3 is CASSLGSYEQYF. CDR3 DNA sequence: TGTGCCAGCAGCTTGGGCAGCTACGAGCAGTACTTC.

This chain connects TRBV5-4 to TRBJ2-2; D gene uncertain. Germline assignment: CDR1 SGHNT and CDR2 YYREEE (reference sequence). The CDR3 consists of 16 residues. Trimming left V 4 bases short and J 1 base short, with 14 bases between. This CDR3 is CASSPPLGENTGELFF. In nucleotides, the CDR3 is TGTGCCAGCAGCCCACCTCTAGGCGAGAACACCGGGGAGCTGTTTTTT.

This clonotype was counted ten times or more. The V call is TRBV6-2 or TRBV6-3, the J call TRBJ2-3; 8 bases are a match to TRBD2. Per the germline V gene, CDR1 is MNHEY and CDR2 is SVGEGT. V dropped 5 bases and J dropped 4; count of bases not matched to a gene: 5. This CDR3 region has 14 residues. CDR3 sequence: CASSKGREADTQYF. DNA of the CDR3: TGTGCCAGCAGTAAAGGGCGGGAGGCAGATACGCAGTATTTT.

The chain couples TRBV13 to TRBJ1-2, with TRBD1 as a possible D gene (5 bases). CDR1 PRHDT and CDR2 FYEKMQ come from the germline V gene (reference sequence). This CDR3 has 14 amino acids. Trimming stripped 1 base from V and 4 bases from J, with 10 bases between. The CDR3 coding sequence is TGTGCCAGCAGCTTAGAGCAGGGACTCTATGGCTACACCTTC. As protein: CASSLEQGLYGYTF.

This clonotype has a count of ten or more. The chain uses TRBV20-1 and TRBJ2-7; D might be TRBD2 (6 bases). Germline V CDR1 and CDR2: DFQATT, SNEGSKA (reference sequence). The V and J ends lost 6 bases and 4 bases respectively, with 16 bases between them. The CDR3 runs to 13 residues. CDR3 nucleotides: TGCAGTGCCGGACGGGCAGGGAGGTACGAGCAGTACTTC. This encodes CSAGRAGRYEQYF.

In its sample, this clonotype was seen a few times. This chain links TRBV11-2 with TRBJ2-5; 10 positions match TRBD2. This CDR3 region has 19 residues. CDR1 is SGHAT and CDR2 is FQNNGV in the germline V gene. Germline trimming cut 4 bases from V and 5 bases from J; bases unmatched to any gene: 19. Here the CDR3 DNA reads TGTGCCAGCAGCTCGGGGCGAGGACTAGCGGTCAGCAAGGTGGAGACCCAGTACTTC. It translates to CASSSGRGLAVSKVETQYF.

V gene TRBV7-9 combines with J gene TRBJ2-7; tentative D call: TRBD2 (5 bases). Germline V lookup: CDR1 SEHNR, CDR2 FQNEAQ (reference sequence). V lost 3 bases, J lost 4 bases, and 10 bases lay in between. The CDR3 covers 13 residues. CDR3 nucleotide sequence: TGTGCCAGCAGCTTGGAGGAAACGTACGAGCAGTACTTC. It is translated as CASSLEETYEQYF.

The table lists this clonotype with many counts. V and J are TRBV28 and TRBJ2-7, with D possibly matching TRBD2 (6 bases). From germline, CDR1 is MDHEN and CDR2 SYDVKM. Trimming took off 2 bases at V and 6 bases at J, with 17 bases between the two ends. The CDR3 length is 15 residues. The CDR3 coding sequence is TGTGCCAGCAGTTTAGCCGCGGGGCTGGTGGGCGAGCAGTACTTC. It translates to CASSLAAGLVGEQYF.

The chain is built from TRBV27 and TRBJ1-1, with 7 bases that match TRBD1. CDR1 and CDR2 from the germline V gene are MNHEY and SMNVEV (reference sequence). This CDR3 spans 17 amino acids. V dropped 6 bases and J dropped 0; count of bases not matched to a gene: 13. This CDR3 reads CASSSFGQELLNTEAFF. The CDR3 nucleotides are TGTGCCAGCAGCTCCTTCGGACAGGAACTCTTGAACACTGAAGCTTTCTTT.

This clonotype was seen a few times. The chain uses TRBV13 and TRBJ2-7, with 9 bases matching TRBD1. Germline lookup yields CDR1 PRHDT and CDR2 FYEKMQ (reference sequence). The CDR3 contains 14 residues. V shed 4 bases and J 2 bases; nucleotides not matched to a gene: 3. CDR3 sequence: CASSSDRGTYEQYF. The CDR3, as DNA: TGTGCCAGCAGCTCGGACAGGGGTACCTACGAGCAGTACTTC.

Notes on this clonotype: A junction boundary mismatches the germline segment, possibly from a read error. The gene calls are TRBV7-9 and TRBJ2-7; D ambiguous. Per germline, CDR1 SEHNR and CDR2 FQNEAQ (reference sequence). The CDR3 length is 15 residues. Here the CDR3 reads CASSLFGRLPYEQHF. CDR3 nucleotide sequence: TGTGCCAGCAGCTTATTCGGCAGGCTCCCCTACGAGCAGCACTTC.

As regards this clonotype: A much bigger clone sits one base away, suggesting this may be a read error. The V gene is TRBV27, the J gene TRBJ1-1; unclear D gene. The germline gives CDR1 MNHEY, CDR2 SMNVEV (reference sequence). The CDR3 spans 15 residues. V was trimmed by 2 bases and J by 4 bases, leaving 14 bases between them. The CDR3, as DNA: TGTGCCAGCAGTTTAAATGGGCTCCCGGGCACTGAAGCTTTCTTT. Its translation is CASSLNGLPGTEAFF.

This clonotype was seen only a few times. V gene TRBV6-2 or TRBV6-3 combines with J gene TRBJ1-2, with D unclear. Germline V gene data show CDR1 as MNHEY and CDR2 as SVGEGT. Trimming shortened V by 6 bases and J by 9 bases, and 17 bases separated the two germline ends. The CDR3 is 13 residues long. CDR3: CASRKDPRMSYTF. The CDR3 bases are TGTGCCAGCAGAAAAGACCCACGCATGAGCTACACCTTC.

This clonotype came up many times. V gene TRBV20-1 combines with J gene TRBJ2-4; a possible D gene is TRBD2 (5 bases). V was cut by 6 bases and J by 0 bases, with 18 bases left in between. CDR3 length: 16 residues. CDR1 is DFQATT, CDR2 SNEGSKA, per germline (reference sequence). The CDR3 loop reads CSASPLASLAKNIQYF. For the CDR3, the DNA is TGCAGTGCATCCCCTCTGGCTAGCCTAGCCAAAAACATTCAGTACTTC.

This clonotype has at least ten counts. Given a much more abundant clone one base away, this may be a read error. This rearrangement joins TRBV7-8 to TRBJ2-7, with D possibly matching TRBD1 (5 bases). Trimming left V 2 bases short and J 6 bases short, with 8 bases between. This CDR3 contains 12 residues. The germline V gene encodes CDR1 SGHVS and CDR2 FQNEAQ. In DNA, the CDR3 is TGTGCCAGCAGCTTAATGGGGCTCGAGCAGTACTTC. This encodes CASSLMGLEQYF.

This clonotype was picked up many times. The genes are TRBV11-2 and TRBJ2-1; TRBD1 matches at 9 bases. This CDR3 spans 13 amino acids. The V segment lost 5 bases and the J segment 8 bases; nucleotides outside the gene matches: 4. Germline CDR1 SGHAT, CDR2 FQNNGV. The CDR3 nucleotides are TGTGCCAGCAGCCGACAGGGGGGTCATGAGCAGTTCTTC. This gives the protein CASSRQGGHEQFF.

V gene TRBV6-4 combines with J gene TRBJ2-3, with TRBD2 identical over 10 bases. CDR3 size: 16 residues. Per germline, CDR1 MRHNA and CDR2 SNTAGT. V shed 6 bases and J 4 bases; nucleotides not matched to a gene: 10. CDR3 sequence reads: CASSPSGSRGADTQYF. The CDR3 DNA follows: TGTGCCAGCAGCCCTAGCGGGAGTCGGGGTGCAGATACGCAGTATTTT.

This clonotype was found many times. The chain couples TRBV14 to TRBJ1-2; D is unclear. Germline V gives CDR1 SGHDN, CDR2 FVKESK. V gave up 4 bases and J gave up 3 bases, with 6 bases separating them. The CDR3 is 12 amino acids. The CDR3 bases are TGTGCCAGCAGCCCCGGACACTATGGCTACACCTTC. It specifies CASSPGHYGYTF.

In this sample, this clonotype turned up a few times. The CDR3 here is CASSPATDTQYF. CDR3 bases: TGCGCCAGCAGCCCGGCCACAGATACGCAGTATTTT. J is TRBJ2-3 and V is TRBV5-1; D gene uncertain. This CDR3 is built from 12 residues. The germline gives CDR1 SGHRS, CDR2 YFSETQ. The V and J ends lost 4 bases and 2 bases respectively, with 5 bases between them.

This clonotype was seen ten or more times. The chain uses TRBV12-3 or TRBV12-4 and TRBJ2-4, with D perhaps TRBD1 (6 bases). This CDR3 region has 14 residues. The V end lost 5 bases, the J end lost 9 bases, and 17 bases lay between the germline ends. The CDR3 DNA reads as TGTGCCAGCAGTAGAGACAGGTCCTACATCATTCAGTACTTC. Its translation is CASSRDRSYIIQYF.

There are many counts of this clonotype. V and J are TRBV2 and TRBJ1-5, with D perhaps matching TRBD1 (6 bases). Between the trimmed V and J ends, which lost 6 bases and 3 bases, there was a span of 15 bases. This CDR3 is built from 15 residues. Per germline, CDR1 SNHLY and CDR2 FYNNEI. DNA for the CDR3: TGTGCCAGCAGCGGGGGACACCAGGTCAATCAGCCCCAGCATTTT. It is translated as CASSGGHQVNQPQHF.

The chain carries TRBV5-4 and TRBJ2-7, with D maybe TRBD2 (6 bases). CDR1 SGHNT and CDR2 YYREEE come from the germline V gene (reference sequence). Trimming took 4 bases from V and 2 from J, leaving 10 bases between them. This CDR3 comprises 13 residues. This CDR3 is CASSRGLPYEQYF. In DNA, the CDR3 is TGTGCCAGCAGCCGGGGACTCCCCTACGAGCAGTACTTC. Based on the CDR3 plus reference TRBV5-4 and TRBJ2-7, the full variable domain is ETGVTQSPTHLIKTRGQQVTLRCSSQSGHNTVSWYQQALGQGPQFIFQYYREEENGRGNFPPRFSGLQFPNYSSELNVNALELDDSALYLCASSRGLPYEQYFGPGTRLTVT.

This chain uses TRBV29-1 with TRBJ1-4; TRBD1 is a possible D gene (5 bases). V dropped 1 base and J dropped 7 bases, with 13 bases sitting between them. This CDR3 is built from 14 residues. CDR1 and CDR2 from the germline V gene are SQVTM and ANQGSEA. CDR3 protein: CSVEAGTSGEKLFF. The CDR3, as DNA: TGCAGCGTTGAAGCTGGGACGTCCGGTGAAAAACTGTTTTTT.

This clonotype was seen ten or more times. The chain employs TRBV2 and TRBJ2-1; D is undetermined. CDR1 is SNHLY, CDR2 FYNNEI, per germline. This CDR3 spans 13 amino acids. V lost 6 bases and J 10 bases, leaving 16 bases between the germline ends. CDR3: CASRKSEISEQFF. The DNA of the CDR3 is TGTGCCAGCAGGAAGAGCGAAATTTCGGAGCAGTTCTTC.

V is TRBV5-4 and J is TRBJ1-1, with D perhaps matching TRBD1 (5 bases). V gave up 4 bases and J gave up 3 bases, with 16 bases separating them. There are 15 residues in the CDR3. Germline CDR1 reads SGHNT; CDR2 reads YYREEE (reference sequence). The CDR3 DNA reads TGTGCCAGCAGCCAAAATCAGCGGGGCTACACTGAAGCTTTCTTT. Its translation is CASSQNQRGYTEAFF.

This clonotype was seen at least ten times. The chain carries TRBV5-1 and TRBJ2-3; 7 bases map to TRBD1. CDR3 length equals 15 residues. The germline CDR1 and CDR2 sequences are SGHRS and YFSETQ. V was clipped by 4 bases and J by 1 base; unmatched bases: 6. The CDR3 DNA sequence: TGCGCCAGCAGCCTGGGGGACAGACGCACAGATACGCAGTATTTT. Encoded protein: CASSLGDRRTDTQYF. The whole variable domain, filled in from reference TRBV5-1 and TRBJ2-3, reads KAGVTQTPRYLIKTRGQQVTLSCSPISGHRSVSWYQQTPGQGLQFLFEYFSETQRNKGNFPGRFSGRQFSNSRSEMNVSTLELGDSALYLCASSLGDRRTDTQYFGPGTRLTVL.

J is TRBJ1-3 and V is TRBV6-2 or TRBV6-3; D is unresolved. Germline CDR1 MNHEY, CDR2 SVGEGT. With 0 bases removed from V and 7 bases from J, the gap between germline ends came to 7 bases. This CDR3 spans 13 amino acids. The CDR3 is CASSYSRGNTIYF. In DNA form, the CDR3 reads TGTGCCAGCAGTTACTCGAGAGGGAACACCATATATTTT.

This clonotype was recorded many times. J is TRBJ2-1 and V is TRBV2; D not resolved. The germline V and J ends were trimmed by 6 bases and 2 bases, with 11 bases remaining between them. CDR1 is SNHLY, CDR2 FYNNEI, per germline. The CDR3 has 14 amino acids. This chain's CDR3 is CASRGSRAYNEQFF. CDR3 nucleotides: TGTGCCAGCAGAGGGTCTCGAGCCTACAATGAGCAGTTCTTC.

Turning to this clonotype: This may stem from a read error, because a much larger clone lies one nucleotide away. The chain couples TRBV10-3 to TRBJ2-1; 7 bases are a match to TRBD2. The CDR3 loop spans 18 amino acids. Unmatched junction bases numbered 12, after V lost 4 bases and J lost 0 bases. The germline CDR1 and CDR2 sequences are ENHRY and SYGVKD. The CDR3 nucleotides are TGTGCCATCAGTGCCCCCGGGACTGGCGGGAGCTCCTACAATGAGCAGTTCTTC. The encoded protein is CAISAPGTGGSSYNEQFF.